This T cell receptor beta chain was sequenced in a study of shared clonotypes between healthy human individuals. Turning to this clone: Its antigen remains unidentified.

Profiling relied on immunoSEQ multiplex PCR, and the TCRdb table lists in-frame clones only, not all of them. The sample lists around 1 million clones, over 75% seen once, with 1.5% in the top ten. Study-level findings and limits: Although depth was large, rarefaction showed that sequencing of the sorted subsets was incomplete.

The CDR3 sequence is 13 residues long. Germline V gene data show CDR1 as SSHAT and CDR2 as FNYEAQ (reference sequence). The TCR was taken from a man aged 18 to 29 in good health. V is TRBV7-7 and J is TRBJ2-6; D ambiguous. The sequenced material came from memory CD4+ T cells sorted from blood. Subset noted: CD45RA-negative fraction. CDR3 protein: CAIRNSGANVLTF. CDR3 DNA sequence: TGTGCTATAAGGAACTCTGGGGCCAACGTCCTGACTTTC. The complete variable domain, with remaining parts taken from reference TRBV7-7 and TRBJ2-6, reads GAGVSQSPRYKVTKRGQDVTLRCDPISSHATLYWYQQALGQGPEFLTYFNYEAQPDKSGLPSDRFSAERPEGSISTLTIQRTEQRDSAMYRCAIRNSGANVLTFGAGSRLTVL.